The following is a T cell receptor (beta chain) sequence with its context. Its specific antigen is unknown. No base-level quality is on record; no much larger clone is a single base apart. Libraries were built with the immunoSEQ multiplex PCR assay. Following the manufacturer's protocol, the hsTCRB Kit was used to amplify rearranged TCR beta chain sequences. TCRB libraries were sequenced on an Illumina MiSeq. Under the source paper's analysis protocol: The kit vendor's proprietary platform handled demultiplexing, trimming and gene mapping. TCRdb took this table from immuneACCESS and kept in-frame rearrangements with V and J called. Such tables lack part of the clones; where checked against another copy, unresolved V genes explain under half of the gap, and the rest is unexplained. Clone size and the V and J calls come from that table; the DNA yielded D and trimming. This sample gives roughly 56,000 clones in total; over 60% of them show up just once. 4% to 5.5% of the sample goes to the ten largest clones.

V gives up 4 bases and J gives up 5 bases, and the segment between their germline ends measures 23 bases. The CDR3 holds 17 amino acids from the cysteine to the phenylalanine. Only CDR3 DNA remains: 51 bases, in frame from the first base. The germline V gene specifies SGHVS as CDR1 and FNYEAQ as CDR2. The sample comes from a study of a mutant IDH1 vaccine in newly diagnosed glioma (dated by TCRdb to the early 2020s). For the study in its entirety: In the chemotherapy-containing groups, vaccination started alongside temozolomide cycles, whereas in patients who had radiotherapy alone it started 4-6 weeks after radiotherapy. Of the 30 to 35 patients who were treated, about 62% were male and approximately 38% were female, and the mean age was around 40 years. Prior to enrollment, standard therapy consisting of radiotherapy alone, temozolomide alone, or radiochemotherapy with temozolomide had been administered to patients, with the combination being received by most patients. Visit V12 was the week-35 safety follow-up and visit V13 was the week-47 end of study. Peripheral blood was drawn at six visits: V03 (baseline), V05, V07, V10, V12 and V13. Longitudinal TCRB deep sequencing was performed for some 25 treated patients wherever samples were available for exploratory analyses.

Broad study findings and their caveats: Availability determined which PBMC samples were chosen for TCRB deep sequencing. Changes in the top peripheral T cell clonotypes picked up by TCRB sequencing did not appear to be linked to pseudoprogression. Immune responses induced by the vaccine were seen in about 93% of patients across multiple MHC alleles. It was noted by the authors that analyses of patient blood samples could not be reproduced owing to sample limitations.

Explained via the paper, the time point label denotes: week 47, end of study. Each vaccine dose, consisting of 300 ug of a 20-mer mutant IDH1 peptide in Montanide, was administered subcutaneously with topical imiquimod. Eight vaccinations were administered to patients in weeks 1, 3, 5, 7, 11, 15, 19 and 23, corresponding to visits V03 through V10. The donors had newly diagnosed IDH1-mutant astrocytomas of WHO grade 3 or 4 that showed loss of nuclear ATRX. The samples were drawn from NOA16, a multicentre, single-arm, open-label phase I trial in Germany that tested a mutant IDH1 peptide vaccine in humans for the first time. Genomic DNA for TCRB sequencing was extracted from EDTA blood using the DNeasy Blood and Tissue Kit.

The sequencing here drew on PBMCs, taken from a glioma patient whose treatment included an IDH1 peptide vaccine. The chain is made from TRBV7-6 and TRBJ2-5; tentative D gene TRBD1, with 6 bases matching. This TCR derives from a woman between 40 and 55 years old with glioma. Some clones in this sample may be carry-over from other donors' samples. The CDR3 sequence is CASSSSYMGQGSETQYF. The sequence in DNA is TGTGCCAGCAGCTCCTCCTATATGGGGCAGGGGAGTGAGACCCAGTACTTC.